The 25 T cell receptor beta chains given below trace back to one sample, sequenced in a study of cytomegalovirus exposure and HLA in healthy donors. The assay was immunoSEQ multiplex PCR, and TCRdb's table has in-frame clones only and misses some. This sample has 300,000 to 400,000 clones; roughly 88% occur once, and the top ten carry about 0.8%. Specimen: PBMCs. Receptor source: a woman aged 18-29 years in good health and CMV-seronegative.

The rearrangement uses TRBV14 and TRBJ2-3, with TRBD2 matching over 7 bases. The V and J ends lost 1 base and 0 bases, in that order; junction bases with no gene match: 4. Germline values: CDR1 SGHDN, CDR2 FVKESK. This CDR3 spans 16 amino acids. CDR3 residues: CASSQASGASTDTQYF. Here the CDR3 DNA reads TGTGCCAGCAGCCAAGCCAGCGGGGCGAGCACAGATACGCAGTATTTT.

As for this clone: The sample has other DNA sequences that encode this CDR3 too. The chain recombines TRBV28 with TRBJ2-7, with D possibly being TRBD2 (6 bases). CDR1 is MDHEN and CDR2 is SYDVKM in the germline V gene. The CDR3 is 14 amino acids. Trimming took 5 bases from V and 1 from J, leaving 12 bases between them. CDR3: CASSVTSGSYEQYF. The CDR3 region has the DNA TGTGCCAGCAGTGTGACTAGTGGATCCTACGAGCAGTACTTC. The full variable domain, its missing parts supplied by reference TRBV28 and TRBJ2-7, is DVKVTQSSRYLVKRTGEKVFLECVQDMDHENMFWYRQDPGLGLRLIYFSYDVKMKEKGDIPEGYSVSREKKERFSLILESASTNQTSMYLCASSVTSGSYEQYFGPGTRLTVT.

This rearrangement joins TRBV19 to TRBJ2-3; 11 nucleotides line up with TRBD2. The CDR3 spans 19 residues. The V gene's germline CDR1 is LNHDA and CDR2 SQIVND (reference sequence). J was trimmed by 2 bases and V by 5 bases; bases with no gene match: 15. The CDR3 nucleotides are TGTGCCAGTAGTGCTTATGAGGTGGGGACTAGCGGTACCACAGATACGCAGTATTTT. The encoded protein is CASSAYEVGTSGTTDTQYF.

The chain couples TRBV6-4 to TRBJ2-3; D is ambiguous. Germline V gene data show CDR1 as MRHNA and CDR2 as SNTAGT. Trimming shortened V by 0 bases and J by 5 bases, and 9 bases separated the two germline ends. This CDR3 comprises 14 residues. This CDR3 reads CASSDSPGRDTQYF. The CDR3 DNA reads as TGTGCCAGCAGTGACTCACCAGGCAGAGATACGCAGTATTTT.

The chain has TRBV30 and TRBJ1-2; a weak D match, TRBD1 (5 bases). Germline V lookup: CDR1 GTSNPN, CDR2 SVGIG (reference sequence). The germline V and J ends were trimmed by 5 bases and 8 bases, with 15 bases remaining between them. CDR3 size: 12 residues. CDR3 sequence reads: CAWFKGVEGYTF. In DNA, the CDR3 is TGTGCCTGGTTTAAAGGGGTGGAGGGCTACACCTTC.

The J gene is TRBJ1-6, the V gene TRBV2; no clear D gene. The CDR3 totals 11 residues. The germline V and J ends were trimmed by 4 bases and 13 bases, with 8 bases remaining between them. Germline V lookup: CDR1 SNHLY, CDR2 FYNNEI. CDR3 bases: TGTGCCAGCAGTGGATCACGGCCCCTCCACTTT. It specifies CASSGSRPLHF.

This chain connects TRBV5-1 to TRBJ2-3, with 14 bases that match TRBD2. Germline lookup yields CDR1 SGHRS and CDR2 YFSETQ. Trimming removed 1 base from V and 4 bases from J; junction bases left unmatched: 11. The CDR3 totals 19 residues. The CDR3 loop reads CASSLFSGLAGVGSDTQYF. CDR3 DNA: TGCGCCAGCAGCTTGTTCTCGGGACTAGCGGGAGTAGGATCAGATACGCAGTATTTT.

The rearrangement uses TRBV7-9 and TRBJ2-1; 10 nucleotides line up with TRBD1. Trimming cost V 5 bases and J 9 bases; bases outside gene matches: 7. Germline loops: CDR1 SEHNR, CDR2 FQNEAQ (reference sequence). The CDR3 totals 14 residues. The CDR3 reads CASSPGQGTSEQFF. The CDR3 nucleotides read TGTGCCAGCAGCCCGGGACAGGGGACGAGTGAGCAGTTCTTC.

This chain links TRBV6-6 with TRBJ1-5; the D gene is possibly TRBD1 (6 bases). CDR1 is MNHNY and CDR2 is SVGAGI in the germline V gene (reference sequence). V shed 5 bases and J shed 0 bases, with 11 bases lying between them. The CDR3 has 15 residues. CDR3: CASSLDSLSNQPQHF. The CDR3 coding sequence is TGTGCCAGCAGTCTGGACAGTCTTAGCAATCAGCCCCAGCATTTT.

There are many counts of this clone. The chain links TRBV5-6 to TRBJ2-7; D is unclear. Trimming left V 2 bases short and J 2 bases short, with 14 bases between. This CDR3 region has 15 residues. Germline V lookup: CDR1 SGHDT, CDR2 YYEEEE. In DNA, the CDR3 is TGTGCCAGCAGCTTTTCGGTTTACGGAGCCTACGAGCAGTACTTC. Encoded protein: CASSFSVYGAYEQYF. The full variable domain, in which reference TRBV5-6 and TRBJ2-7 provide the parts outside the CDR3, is DAGVTQSPTHLIKTRGQQVTLRCSPKSGHDTVSWYQQALGQGPQFIFQYYEEEERQRGNFPDRFSGHQFPNYSSELNVNALLLGDSALYLCASSFSVYGAYEQYFGPGTRLTVT.

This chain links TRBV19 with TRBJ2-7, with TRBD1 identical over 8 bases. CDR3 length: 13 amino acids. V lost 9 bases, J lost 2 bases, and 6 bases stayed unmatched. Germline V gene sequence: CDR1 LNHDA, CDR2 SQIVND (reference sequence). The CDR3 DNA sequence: TGTGCCAGCCAGGACAGGGAGGCCTACGAGCAGTACTTC. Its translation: CASQDREAYEQYF.

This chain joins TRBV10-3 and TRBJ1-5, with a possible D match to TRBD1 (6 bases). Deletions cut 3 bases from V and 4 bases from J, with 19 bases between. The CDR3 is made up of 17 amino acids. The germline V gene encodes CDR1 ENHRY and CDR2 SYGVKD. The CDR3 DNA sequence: TGTGCCATCAGTGAAGGTCTGGGGGCCCGGGAAAATCAGCCCCAGCATTTT. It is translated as CAISEGLGARENQPQHF.

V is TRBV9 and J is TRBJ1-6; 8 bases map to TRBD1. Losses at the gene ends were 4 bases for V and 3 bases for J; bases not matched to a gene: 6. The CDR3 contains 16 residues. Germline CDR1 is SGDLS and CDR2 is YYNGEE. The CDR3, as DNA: TGTGCCAGCAGCCCAACGACAGGGGACTATAATTCACCCCTCCACTTT. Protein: CASSPTTGDYNSPLHF.

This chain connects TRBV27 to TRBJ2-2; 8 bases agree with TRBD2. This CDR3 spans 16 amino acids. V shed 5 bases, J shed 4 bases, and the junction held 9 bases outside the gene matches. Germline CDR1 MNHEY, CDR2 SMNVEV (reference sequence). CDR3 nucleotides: TGTGCCAGCAGTCTTATAGCGGGGTCTGGCACCGGGGAGCTGTTTTTT. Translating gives CASSLIAGSGTGELFF.

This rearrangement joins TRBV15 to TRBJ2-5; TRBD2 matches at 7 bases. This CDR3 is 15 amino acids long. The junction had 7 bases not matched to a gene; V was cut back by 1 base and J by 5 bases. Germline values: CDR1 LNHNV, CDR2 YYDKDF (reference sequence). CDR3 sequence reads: CATSRAGGTGETQYF. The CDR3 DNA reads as TGTGCCACCAGCAGAGCGGGGGGAACGGGGGAGACCCAGTACTTC.

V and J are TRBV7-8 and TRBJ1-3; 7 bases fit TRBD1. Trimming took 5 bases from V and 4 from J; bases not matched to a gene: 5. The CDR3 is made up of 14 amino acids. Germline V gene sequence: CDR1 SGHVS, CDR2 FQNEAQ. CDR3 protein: CASSPTGRGNTIYF. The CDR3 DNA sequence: TGTGCCAGCAGCCCGACAGGGCGAGGAAACACCATATATTTT.

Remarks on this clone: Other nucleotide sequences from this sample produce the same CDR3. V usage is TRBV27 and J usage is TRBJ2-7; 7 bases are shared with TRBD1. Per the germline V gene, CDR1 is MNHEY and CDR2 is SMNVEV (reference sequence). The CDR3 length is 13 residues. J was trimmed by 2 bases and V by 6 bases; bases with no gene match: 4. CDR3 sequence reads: CASRRTGTYEQYF. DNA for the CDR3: TGTGCCAGCAGAAGGACAGGCACCTACGAGCAGTACTTC.

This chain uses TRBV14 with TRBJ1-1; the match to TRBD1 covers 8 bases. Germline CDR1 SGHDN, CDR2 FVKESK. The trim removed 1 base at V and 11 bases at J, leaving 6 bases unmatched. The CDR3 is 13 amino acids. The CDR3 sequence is CASSQAGGVWAFF. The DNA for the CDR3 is TGTGCCAGCAGCCAAGCAGGGGGCGTTTGGGCTTTCTTT.

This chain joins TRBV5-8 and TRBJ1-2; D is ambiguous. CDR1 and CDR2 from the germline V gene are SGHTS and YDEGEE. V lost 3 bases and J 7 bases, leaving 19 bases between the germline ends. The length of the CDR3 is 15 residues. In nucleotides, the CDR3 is TGTGCCAGCAGCTCCGACTGGATCCGGTCGACTGGCTACACCTTC. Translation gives CASSSDWIRSTGYTF.

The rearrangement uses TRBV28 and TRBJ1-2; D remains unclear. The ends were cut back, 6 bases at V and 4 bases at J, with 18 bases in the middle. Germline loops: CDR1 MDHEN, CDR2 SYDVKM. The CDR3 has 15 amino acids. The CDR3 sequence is CASSHGDLSSYGYTF. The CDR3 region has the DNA TGTGCCAGCAGCCACGGAGATTTGTCCTCCTATGGCTACACCTTC.

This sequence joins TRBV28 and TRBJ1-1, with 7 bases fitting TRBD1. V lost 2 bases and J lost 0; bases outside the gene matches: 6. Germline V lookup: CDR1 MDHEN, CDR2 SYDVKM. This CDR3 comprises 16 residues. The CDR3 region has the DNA TGTGCCAGCAGTTTAGCAGGGGGACGACTGAACACTGAAGCTTTCTTT. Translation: CASSLAGGRLNTEAFF.

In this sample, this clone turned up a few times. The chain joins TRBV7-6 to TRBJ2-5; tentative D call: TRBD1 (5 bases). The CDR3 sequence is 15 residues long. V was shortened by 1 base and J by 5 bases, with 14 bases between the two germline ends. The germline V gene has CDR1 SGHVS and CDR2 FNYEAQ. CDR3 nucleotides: TGTGCCAGCAGCTTAGTCGGCCAGGGCAGGGAGACCCAGTACTTC. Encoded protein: CASSLVGQGRETQYF.

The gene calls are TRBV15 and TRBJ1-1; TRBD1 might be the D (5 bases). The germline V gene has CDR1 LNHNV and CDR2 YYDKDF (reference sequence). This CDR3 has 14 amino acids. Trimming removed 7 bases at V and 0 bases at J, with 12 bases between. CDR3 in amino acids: CATTILGLNTEAFF. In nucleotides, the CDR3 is TGTGCCACCACGATTTTGGGGCTGAACACTGAAGCTTTCTTT.

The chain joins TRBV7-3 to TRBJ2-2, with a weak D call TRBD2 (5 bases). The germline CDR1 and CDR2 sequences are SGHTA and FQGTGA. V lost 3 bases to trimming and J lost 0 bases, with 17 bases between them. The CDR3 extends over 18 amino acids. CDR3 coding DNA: TGTGCCAGCAGCTTCCTCGGACGGACGACTACGAACACCGGGGAGCTGTTTTTT. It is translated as CASSFLGRTTTNTGELFF.

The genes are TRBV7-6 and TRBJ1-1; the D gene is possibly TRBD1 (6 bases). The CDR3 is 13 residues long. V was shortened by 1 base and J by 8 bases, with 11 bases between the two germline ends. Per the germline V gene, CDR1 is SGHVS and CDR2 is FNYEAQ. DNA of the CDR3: TGTGCCAGCAGCTTAGAGCGGGGACAAGAAGCTTTCTTT. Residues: CASSLERGQEAFF.